This entry is about one T cell receptor (beta chain). Its antigen is not known. The investigators amplified TCR beta CDR3 regions from RNA transcripts. Primed by the HTBI set, a first-round RT-PCR was run on the TCR CDR3. Each CDR3 protein is one row after TCRdb ran MiXCR on the multiplex PCR reads. The sample consists of under 350,000 distinct CDR3 sequences, 20% to 25% of them appearing once. The sample comes from a study of T cells in Graves' hyperthyroidism and ophthalmopathy. Findings of the study overall: Appearing also in blood were most of the thyroid clonotypes expanded above 0.001.

In patients aged 18 to 65, hyperthyroidism was newly diagnosed, with duration under 2 months. Germline CDR1 MNHEY, CDR2 SVGEGT. The ends lost 2 bases at V and 6 bases at J; junction bases unmatched: 11. The CDR3 has 18 amino acids. Material for sequencing was blood. This receptor was taken from a woman in her 50s with Graves' hyperthyroidism. This chain joins TRBV6-2 or TRBV6-3 and TRBJ2-3; 13 nucleotides align to TRBD2. CDR3 residues: CASSYRWTSGGKGDTQYF. CDR3 in DNA: TGTGCCAGCAGTTACCGCTGGACTAGCGGGGGAAAGGGGGATACGCAGTATTTT.